These T cell receptor beta chains were read from a single sample in a study of regulatory T cells in long-lasting Graves disease. Each CDR3 protein is one row after TCRdb ran MiXCR on the multiplex PCR reads. Of 400,000 to 450,000 distinct CDR3 sequences listed, around 20% are singletons. The input for sequencing was peripheral blood mononuclear cells (PBMCs), taken when the disease was refractory, from a patient treated with antithyroid drugs. These receptors came from a female donor with Graves disease. CDR3s include the opening cysteine and the closing phenylalanine or tryptophan. D genes are given only for firm matches. Size is omitted from some rows. Given values are once, few, many or a class for expanded clones.

v_gene	j_gene	d_gene	abundance	CDR3nt	CDR3aa
TRBV11-2	TRBJ2-7	TRBD2	many	TGTGCCAGCAGCTTTGGGACTAGCTATCCCCTAAGCTCCTACGAGCAGTACTTC	CASSFGTSYPLSSYEQYF
TRBV18	TRBJ2-5	TRBD1	many	TGTGCCAGCTCACCACTCGGGGACAGACGGGAGACCCAGTACTTC	CASSPLGDRRETQYF
TRBV2	TRBJ1-2	.	many	TGTGCCAGCAGTGAAGCGGTGGGTCCCTCGGGCTACACCTTC	CASSEAVGPSGYTF
TRBV5-1	TRBJ2-7	TRBD2	.	TGCGCCAGCAGCTTGGCCGGCGGGAGCGGTGGAGAGCAGTACTTC	CASSLAGGSGGEQYF
TRBV30	TRBJ2-7	.	.	TGTGCCTGGAGCGAAATAAAACAGTCCTACGAGCAGTACTTC	CAWSEIKQSYEQYF
TRBV20-1	TRBJ2-3	TRBD2	few	TGCAGTGCCCGGGGACTAGCGGGAGAAATCGGCTCGTGGGATACGCAGTATTTT	CSARGLAGEIGSWDTQYF
TRBV19	TRBJ1-2	.	.	TGTGCCAGTAGTACCCGACAGGCGGGCGGCTACACCTTC	CASSTRQAGGYTF
TRBV7-2	TRBJ2-4	.	.	TGTGCCAGCAGCACGCGGGACGTCGCGTACTTC	CASSTRDVAYF
TRBV5-1	TRBJ2-5	TRBD2	few	TGCGCCAGCAGCATGGGACTAGCGGTTTACTCCCAAGAGACCCAGTACTTC	CASSMGLAVYSQETQYF
TRBV3-1	TRBJ1-1	.	few	TGTGCCAGCAGCCGAACAGAGGATGAAGCTTTCTTT	CASSRTEDEAFF
TRBV30	TRBJ2-2	.	many	TGTGCCTGGACGGGTAGTATAGGGGAGCTGTTTTTT	CAWTGSIGELFF
TRBV24-1	TRBJ2-2	.	few	TGTGCCACCAGTGATTTGTGGCAGGGGAACACCGGGGAGCTGTTTTTT	CATSDLWQGNTGELFF
TRBV5-1	TRBJ2-2	.	.	TGCGCCAGCAGCTTGGGTCGACGAGCTGGGGAGCTGTTTTTT	CASSLGRRAGELFF
TRBV10-3	TRBJ2-7	TRBD2	.	TGTGCCATCAGGACCCCTTCCCAGCGGGAGGTTATCCACGAGCAGTACTTC	CAIRTPSQREVIHEQYF
TRBV3-1	TRBJ1-2	TRBD1	many	TGTGCCAGCAGCGTCCGGACAGGGAACTATGGCTACACCTTC	CASSVRTGNYGYTF